The 15 T cell receptor beta chains presented below share a single source sample, sequenced in a study of technical replicates of blood from a handful of donors. Repertoires were generated with immunoSEQ multiplex PCR, while TCRdb's copy carries only in-frame clones and drops some. The table lists some 56,000 clones, about 95% of them singletons. Sequencing was performed on PBMCs. The source is a human donor in good health. Some clones in this sample may be carry-over from other donors' samples.

This clone was observed once. The J gene is TRBJ1-1, the V gene TRBV10-3; TRBD1 might be the D (6 bases). With 0 bases removed from V and 1 base from J, the gap between germline ends came to 18 bases. The CDR3 spans 18 residues. Looked up from germline, CDR1 is ENHRY and CDR2 is SYGVKD. CDR3 DNA sequence: TGTGCCATCAGTGAGTCGTACAGGGACGGCCCTGGGAACACTGAAGCTTTCTTT. Its protein product is CAISESYRDGPGNTEAFF.

This chain joins TRBV7-2 and TRBJ2-7, with TRBD1 matching over 7 bases. Germline V gene data show CDR1 as SGHTA and CDR2 as FQGNSA. The CDR3 is 16 amino acids. Germline trimming cut 5 bases from V and 2 bases from J; bases unmatched to any gene: 12. The CDR3 DNA reads as TGTGCCAGCAGCCTAACCTCCGGGACAGCCCCCTACGAGCAGTACTTC. Its protein product is CASSLTSGTAPYEQYF.

V and J are TRBV27 and TRBJ2-5; TRBD2 might be the D (6 bases). The CDR3 is 12 residues long. CDR1 and CDR2 from the germline V gene are MNHEY and SMNVEV (reference sequence). Trimming shortened V by 8 bases and J by 0 bases, and 7 bases separated the two germline ends. The CDR3 DNA reads TGTGCCAGCGGAGGGTACCAAGAGACCCAGTACTTC. It specifies CASGGYQETQYF.

The chain combines TRBV7-9 with TRBJ1-4, with unresolved D. CDR3 length equals 17 residues. Germline V gene lookup returns CDR1 SEHNR and CDR2 FQNEAQ (reference sequence). V dropped 5 bases and J dropped 0 bases, with 16 bases sitting between them. The CDR3 here is CASSPARPLATNEKLFF. The CDR3 DNA reads TGTGCCAGCAGCCCCGCCAGGCCACTCGCAACTAATGAAAAACTGTTTTTT.

This clone was recorded once. The rearrangement uses TRBV27 and TRBJ1-2, with D possibly being TRBD1 (5 bases). Germline V gives CDR1 MNHEY, CDR2 SMNVEV (reference sequence). The CDR3 is made up of 11 amino acids. Between the trimmed V and J ends, which lost 5 bases and 7 bases, there was a span of 8 bases. The CDR3, as DNA: TGTGCCAGCAGTGAAGGGGTTGGCTACACCTTC. Encoded protein: CASSEGVGYTF.

The chain joins TRBV5-1 to TRBJ2-1; 8 nucleotides line up with TRBD2. After removal of 4 bases from V and 9 bases from J, the junction contained 12 bases not matched to a gene. The CDR3 totals 15 residues. The V gene's germline CDR1 is SGHRS and CDR2 YFSETQ. The DNA of the CDR3 is TGCGCCAGCAGCGTAACTAGCGGCGAAGGCGGTGAGCAGTTCTTC. Translating gives CASSVTSGEGGEQFF.

The chain joins TRBV2 to TRBJ2-6; unclear D gene. The CDR3 has 16 amino acids. Germline lookup yields CDR1 SNHLY and CDR2 FYNNEI. V was clipped by 7 bases and J by 0 bases, with 13 bases between them. CDR3 nucleotides: TGTGCCAGCAATCGGGTCAGCAACTCTGGGGCCAACGTCCTGACTTTC. Translation: CASNRVSNSGANVLTF.

The rearrangement links TRBV5-1 to TRBJ2-4, with TRBD1 matching 12 bases. V dropped 3 bases and J dropped 8; count of bases not matched to a gene: 9. From germline, CDR1 is SGHRS and CDR2 YFSETQ. The CDR3 runs 16 residues. The CDR3 spells CASSSGTGGDIDIQYF. CDR3 DNA sequence: TGCGCCAGCAGCTCCGGGACAGGGGGCGATATAGACATTCAGTACTTC.

This clone showed up just once. This chain links TRBV30 with TRBJ2-2; D gene uncertain. Germline CDR1 and CDR2: GTSNPN and SVGIG (reference sequence). V was cut by 0 bases and J by 6 bases, with 8 bases left in between. The CDR3 covers 13 residues. The CDR3 DNA reads as TGTGCCTGGAGTGTACCAGGTTCCGGGGAGCTGTTTTTT. It specifies CAWSVPGSGELFF.

J is TRBJ2-3 and V is TRBV6-5; D might be TRBD1 (5 bases). The V end was cut by 3 bases, the J end by 3 bases, with 10 bases between. The germline gives CDR1 MNHEY, CDR2 SVGAGI. This CDR3 spans 14 amino acids. CDR3 nucleotide sequence: TGTGCCAGCAGTTATTCCGGACAAACAGATACGCAGTATTTT. Protein sequence: CASSYSGQTDTQYF.

J is TRBJ1-6 and V is TRBV7-2; D unresolved. CDR1 is SGHTA and CDR2 is FQGNSA in the germline V gene. The V and J ends lost 5 bases and 5 bases respectively, with 13 bases between them. The CDR3 extends over 15 amino acids. Here the CDR3 reads CASSRGARHNSPLHF. As DNA, the CDR3 is TGTGCCAGCAGCCGGGGAGCCAGACATAATTCACCCCTCCACTTT. Variable domain in full (rest from reference TRBV7-2 and TRBJ1-6): GAGVSQSPSNKVTEKGKDVELRCDPISGHTALYWYRQSLGQGLEFLIYFQGNSAPDKSGLPSDRFSAERTGGSVSTLTIQRTQQEDSAVYLCASSRGARHNSPLHFGNGTRLTVT.

The chain recombines TRBV19 with TRBJ1-2, with a weak D call TRBD1 (5 bases). Germline loops: CDR1 LNHDA, CDR2 SQIVND (reference sequence). CDR3 length: 15 residues. Trimming removed 0 bases from V and 4 bases from J, with 12 bases in between. CDR3 DNA: TGTGCCAGTAGTATAGATAAGGGGCCGATCTATGGCTACACCTTC. Encoded protein: CASSIDKGPIYGYTF. The whole variable domain, filled in from reference TRBV19 and TRBJ1-2, reads DGGITQSPKYLFRKEGQNVTLSCEQNLNHDAMYWYRQDPGQGLRLIYYSQIVNDFQKGDIAEGYSVSREKKESFPLTVTSAQKNPTAFYLCASSIDKGPIYGYTFGSGTRLTVV.

The CDR3 DNA is TGTGCCAGCAAAATAAGGGGGGGACCGGACTACAATGAGCAGTTCTTC. It yields the protein CASKIRGGPDYNEQFF. This sequence joins TRBV11-2 and TRBJ2-1; tentative D call: TRBD2 (7 bases). Trimming pared 7 bases from V and 3 bases from J, leaving 19 bases between. The V gene's germline CDR1 is SGHAT and CDR2 FQNNGV. The CDR3 has 16 residues.

A single count supports this clone. The V gene is TRBV11-2, the J gene TRBJ2-1, with TRBD2 matching over 9 bases. Germline CDR1 and CDR2: SGHAT and FQNNGV. V lost 3 bases, J lost 4 bases, and 7 bases stayed unmatched. The CDR3 is 16 amino acids. The CDR3 coding sequence is TGTGCCAGCAGCTTCGGGCGGGGGGGCCTTTACAATGAGCAGTTCTTC. Encoded protein: CASSFGRGGLYNEQFF. Based on the CDR3 plus reference TRBV11-2 and TRBJ2-1, the full variable domain is EAGVAQSPRYKIIEKRQSVAFWCNPISGHATLYWYQQILGQGPKLLIQFQNNGVVDDSQLPKDRFSAERLKGVDSTLKIQPAKLEDSAVYLCASSFGRGGLYNEQFFGPGTRLTVL.

The gene calls are TRBV5-5 and TRBJ2-2; D is unclear. Deletions cut 4 bases from V and 0 bases from J, with 10 bases between. From germline, CDR1 is SGHKS and CDR2 YYEKEE (reference sequence). The CDR3 length is 15 residues. The CDR3 DNA is TGTGCCAGCAGCCTAAAAACCGCGAACACCGGGGAGCTGTTTTTT. Protein: CASSLKTANTGELFF.